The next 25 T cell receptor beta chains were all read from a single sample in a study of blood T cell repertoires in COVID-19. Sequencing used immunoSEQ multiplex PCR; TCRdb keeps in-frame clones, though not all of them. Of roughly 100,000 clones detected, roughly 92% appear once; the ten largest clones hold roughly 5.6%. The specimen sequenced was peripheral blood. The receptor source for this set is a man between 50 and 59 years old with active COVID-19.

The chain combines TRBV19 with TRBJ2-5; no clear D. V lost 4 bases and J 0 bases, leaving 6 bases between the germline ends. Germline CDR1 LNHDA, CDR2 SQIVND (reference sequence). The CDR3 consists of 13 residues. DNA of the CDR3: TGTGCCAGTAGTAGAGCTTACCAAGAGACCCAGTACTTC. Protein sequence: CASSRAYQETQYF.

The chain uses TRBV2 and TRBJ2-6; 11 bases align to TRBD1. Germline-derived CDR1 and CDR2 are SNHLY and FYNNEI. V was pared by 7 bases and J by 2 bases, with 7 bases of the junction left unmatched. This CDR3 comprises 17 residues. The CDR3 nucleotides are TGTGCCAGCACGGGCGGACAGGGGGCTACTGGGGCCAACGTCCTGACTTTC. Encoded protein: CASTGGQGATGANVLTF.

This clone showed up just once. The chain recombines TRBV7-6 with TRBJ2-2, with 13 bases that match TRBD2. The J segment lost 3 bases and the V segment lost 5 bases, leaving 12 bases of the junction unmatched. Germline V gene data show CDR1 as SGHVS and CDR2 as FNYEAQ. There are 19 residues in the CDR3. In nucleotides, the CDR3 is TGTGCCAGCAGCCATCGGACTAGCGGGAGATTTTCGGACACCGGGGAGCTGTTTTTT. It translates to CASSHRTSGRFSDTGELFF.

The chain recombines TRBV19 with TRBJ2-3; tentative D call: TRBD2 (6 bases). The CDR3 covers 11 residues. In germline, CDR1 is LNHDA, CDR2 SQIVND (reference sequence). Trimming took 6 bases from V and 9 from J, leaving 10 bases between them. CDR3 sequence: CASSPRETQYF. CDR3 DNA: TGTGCCAGTAGCCCCCGGGAGACGCAGTATTTT.

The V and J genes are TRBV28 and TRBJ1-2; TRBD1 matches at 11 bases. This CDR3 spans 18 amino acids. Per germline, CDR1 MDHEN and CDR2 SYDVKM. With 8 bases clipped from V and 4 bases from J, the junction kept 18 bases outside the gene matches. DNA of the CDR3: TGTGCCAGCTCTCCCAGGGGACAGGGGGACCTTCAGAGCTATGGCTACACCTTC. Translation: CASSPRGQGDLQSYGYTF.

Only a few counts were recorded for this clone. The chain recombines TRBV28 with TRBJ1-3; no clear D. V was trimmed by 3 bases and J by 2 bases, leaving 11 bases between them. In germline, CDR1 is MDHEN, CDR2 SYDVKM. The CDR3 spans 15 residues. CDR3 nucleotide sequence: TGTGCCAGCAGTTTGAACCGGCGGGCTGGAAACACCATATATTTT. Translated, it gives CASSLNRRAGNTIYF.

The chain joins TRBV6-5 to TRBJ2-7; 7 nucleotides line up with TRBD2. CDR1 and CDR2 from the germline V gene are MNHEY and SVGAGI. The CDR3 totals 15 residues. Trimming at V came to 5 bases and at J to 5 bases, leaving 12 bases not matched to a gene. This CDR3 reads CASSPPRAGANEQYF. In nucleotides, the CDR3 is TGTGCCAGCAGTCCCCCAAGGGCGGGAGCAAACGAGCAGTACTTC.

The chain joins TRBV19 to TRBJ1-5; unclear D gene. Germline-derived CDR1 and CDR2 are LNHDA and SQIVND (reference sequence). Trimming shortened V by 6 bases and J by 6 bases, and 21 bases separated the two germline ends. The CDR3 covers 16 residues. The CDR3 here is CASSQPPSGSGQPQHF. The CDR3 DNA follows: TGTGCCAGTAGCCAACCTCCATCGGGTTCGGGTCAGCCCCAGCATTTT.

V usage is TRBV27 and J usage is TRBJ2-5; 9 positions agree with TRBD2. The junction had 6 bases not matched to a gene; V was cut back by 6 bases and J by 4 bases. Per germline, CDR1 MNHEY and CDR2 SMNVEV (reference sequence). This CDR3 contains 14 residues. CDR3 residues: CASSRTSAVETQYF. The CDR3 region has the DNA TGTGCCAGCAGCCGGACTAGCGCAGTAGAGACCCAGTACTTC.

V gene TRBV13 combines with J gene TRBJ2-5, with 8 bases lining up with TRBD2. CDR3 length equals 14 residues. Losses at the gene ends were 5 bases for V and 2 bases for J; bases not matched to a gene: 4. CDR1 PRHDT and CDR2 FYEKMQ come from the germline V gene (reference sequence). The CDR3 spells CASSPGGLQETQYF. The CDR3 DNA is TGTGCCAGCAGCCCGGGGGGGTTACAAGAGACCCAGTACTTC.

The CDR3 coding sequence is TGCGCCAGCAGCCCGACCCGCGGACTCTCCTACGAGCAGTACTTC. Translating it yields CASSPTRGLSYEQYF. V usage is TRBV5-1 and J usage is TRBJ2-7; D perhaps matches TRBD2 (5 bases). V lost 4 bases and J 0 bases, leaving 14 bases between the germline ends. The CDR3 spans 15 residues. Germline CDR1 reads SGHRS; CDR2 reads YFSETQ.

The CDR3 DNA reads as TGTGCCAGCAGTTCGCAGGGGGCAAATCAGCCCCAGCATTTT. Encoded protein: CASSSQGANQPQHF. This sequence joins TRBV6-5 and TRBJ1-5, with 8 nucleotides matching TRBD1. Trimming took 4 bases from V and 4 from J; bases not matched to a gene: 3. The CDR3 sequence is 14 residues long. CDR1 is MNHEY and CDR2 is SVGAGI in the germline V gene.

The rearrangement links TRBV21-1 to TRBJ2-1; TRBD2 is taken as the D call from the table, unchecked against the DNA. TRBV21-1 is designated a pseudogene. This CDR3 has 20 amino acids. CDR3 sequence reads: CASSKDPSGRARGTYNEQFF. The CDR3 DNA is TGTGCCAGCAGCAAAGATCCTAGCGGGAGGGCCAGAGGGACCTACAATGAGCAGTTCTTC.

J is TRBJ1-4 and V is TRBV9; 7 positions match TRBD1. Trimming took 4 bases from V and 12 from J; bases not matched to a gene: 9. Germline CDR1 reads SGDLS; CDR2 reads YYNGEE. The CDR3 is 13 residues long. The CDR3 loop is CASSPGTVSELFF. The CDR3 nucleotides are TGTGCCAGCAGCCCGGGGACAGTCTCGGAACTGTTTTTT.

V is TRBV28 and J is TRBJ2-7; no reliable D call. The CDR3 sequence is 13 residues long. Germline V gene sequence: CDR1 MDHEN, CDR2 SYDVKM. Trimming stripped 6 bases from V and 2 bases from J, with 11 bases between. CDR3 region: CASSPVEAYEQYF. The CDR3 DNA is TGTGCCAGCAGCCCTGTCGAGGCCTACGAGCAGTACTTC.

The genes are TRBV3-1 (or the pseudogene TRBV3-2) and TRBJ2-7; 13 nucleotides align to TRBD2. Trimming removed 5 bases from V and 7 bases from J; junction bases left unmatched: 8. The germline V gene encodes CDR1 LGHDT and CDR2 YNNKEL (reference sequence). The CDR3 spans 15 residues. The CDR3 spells CASSFRTSGREEQYF. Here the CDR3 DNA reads TGTGCCAGCAGCTTTCGGACTAGCGGGAGAGAGGAGCAGTACTTC.

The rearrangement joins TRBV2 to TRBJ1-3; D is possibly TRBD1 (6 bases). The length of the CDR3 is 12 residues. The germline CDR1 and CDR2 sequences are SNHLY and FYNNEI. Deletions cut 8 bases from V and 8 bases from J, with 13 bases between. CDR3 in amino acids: CASSQGRDTIYF. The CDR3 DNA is TGTGCCAGCTCGCAGGGGAGGGACACCATATATTTT.

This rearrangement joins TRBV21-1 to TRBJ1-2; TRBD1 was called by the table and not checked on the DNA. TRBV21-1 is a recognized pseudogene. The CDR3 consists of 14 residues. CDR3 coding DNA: TGTGCCAGCAGCTACTGGACAGGGGGCAATGGCTACACCTTC. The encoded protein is CASSYWTGGNGYTF.

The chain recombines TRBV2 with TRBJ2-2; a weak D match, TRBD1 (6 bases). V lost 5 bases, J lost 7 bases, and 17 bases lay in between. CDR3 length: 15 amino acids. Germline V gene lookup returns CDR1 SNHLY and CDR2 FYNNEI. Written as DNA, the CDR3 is TGTGCCAGCAGTCCGGCCAGGGGCGCAAGCGGGGAGCTGTTTTTT. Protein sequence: CASSPARGASGELFF.

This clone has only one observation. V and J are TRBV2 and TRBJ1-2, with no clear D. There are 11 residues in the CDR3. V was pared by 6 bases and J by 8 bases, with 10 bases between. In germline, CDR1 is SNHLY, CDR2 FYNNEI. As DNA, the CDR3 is TGTGCCAGCAGGGGCCTTGACGGCTACACCTTC. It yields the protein CASRGLDGYTF.

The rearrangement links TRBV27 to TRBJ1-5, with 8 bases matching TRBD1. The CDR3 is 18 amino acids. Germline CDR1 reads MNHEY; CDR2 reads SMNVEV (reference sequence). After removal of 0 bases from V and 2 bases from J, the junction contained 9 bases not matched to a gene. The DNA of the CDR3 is TGTGCCAGCAGTTTATCGATCAGGGGGCGAGTGGGCAATCAGCCCCAGCATTTT. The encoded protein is CASSLSIRGRVGNQPQHF.

The CDR3 DNA reads as TGTGCCTGGAGTACTCCGCCTAGGGGCAGACAGCCCCAGCATTTT. It is translated as CAWSTPPRGRQPQHF. The rearrangement joins TRBV30 to TRBJ1-5; a weak D match, TRBD1 (5 bases). CDR1 and CDR2 (germline): GTSNPN, SVGIG (reference sequence). This CDR3 is 15 amino acids long. Trimming pared 2 bases from V and 7 bases from J, leaving 18 bases between.

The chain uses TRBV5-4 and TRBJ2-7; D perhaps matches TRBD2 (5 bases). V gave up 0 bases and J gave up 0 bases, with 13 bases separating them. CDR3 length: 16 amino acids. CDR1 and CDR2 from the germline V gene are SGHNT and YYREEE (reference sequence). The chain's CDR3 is CASSLGPSPSSYEQYF. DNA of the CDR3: TGTGCCAGCAGCTTGGGGCCTAGCCCTAGCTCCTACGAGCAGTACTTC.

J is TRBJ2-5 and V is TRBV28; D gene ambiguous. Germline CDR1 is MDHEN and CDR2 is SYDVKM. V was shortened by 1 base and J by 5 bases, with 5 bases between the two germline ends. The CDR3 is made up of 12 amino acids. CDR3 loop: CASSLSSETQYF. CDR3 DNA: TGTGCCAGCAGTTTATCTTCGGAGACCCAGTACTTC.

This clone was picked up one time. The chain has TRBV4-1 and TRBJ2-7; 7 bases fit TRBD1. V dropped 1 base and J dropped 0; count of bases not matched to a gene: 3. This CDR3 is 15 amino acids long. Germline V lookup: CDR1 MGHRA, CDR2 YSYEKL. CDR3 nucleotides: TGCGCCAGCAGCCAAGGCCAGGGGGTCTCCTACGAGCAGTACTTC. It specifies CASSQGQGVSYEQYF.